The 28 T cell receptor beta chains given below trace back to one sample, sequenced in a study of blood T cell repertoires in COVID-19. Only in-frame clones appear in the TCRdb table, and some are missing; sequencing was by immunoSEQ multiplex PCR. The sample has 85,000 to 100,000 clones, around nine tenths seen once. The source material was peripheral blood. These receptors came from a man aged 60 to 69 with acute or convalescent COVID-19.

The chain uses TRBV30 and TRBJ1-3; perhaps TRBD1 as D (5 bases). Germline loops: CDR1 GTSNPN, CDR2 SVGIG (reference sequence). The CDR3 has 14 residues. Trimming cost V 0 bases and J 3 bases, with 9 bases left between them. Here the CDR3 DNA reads TGTGCCTGGAGTGTTGGGGGGTTTGGAAACACCATATATTTT. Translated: CAWSVGGFGNTIYF.

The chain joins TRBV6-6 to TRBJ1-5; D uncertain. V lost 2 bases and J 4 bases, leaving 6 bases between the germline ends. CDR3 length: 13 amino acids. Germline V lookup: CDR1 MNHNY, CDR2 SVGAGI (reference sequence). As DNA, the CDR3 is TGTGCCAGCAGTTACGGGCAGAATCAGCCCCAGCATTTT. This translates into CASSYGQNQPQHF.

The CDR3 loop is CASRDRTGTTHNQPQHF. The CDR3 DNA is TGTGCCAGCAGGGATAGGACAGGTACCACTCACAATCAGCCCCAGCATTTT. This chain uses TRBV28 with TRBJ1-5; the match to TRBD1 covers 7 bases. Germline values: CDR1 MDHEN, CDR2 SYDVKM. There are 17 residues in the CDR3. V shed 6 bases, J shed 3 bases, and the junction held 14 bases outside the gene matches.

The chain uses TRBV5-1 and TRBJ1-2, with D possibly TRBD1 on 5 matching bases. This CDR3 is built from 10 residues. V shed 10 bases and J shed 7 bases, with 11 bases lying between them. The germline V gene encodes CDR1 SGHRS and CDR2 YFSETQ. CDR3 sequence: CAEQGGGYTF. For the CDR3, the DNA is TGCGCCGAGCAGGGTGGTGGCTACACCTTC.

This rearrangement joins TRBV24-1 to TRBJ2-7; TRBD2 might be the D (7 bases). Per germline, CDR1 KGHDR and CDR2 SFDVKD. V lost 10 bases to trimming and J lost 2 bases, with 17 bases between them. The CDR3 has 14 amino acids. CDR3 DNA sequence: TGTGCCACAACCGTCGGGGGGCACACCTACGAGCAGTACTTC. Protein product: CATTVGGHTYEQYF.

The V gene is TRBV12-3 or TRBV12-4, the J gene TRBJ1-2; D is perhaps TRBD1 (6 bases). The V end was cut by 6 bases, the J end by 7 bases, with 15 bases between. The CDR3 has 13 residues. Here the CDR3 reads CASSGDRQVGYTF. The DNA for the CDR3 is TGTGCCAGCAGCGGTGACAGGCAGGTTGGCTACACCTTC.

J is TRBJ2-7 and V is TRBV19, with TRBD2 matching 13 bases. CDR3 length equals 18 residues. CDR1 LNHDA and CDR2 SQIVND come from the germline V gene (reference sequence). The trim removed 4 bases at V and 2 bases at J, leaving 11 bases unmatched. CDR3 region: CASSRKLAGGSSTYEQYF. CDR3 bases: TGTGCCAGTAGTAGGAAACTAGCGGGAGGGAGCAGCACCTACGAGCAGTACTTC.

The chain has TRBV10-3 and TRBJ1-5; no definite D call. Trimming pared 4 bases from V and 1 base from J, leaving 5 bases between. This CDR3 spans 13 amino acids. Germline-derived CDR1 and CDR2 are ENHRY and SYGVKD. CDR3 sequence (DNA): TGTGCCATCAGTGTATCCAGCAATCAGCCCCAGCATTTT. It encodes CAISVSSNQPQHF.

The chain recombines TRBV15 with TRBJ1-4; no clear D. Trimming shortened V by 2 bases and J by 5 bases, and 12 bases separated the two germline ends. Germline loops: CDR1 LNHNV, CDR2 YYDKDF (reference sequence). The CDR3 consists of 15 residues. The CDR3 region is CATSRYQAGNEKLFF. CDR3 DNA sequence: TGTGCCACCAGCAGATACCAAGCCGGGAATGAAAAACTGTTTTTT.

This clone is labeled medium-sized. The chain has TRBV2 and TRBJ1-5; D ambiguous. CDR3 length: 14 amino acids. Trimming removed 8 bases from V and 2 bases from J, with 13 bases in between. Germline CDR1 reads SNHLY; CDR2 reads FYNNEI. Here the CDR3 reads CASRVLLGNQPQHF. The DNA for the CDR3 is TGTGCCAGCCGCGTACTTTTGGGCAATCAGCCCCAGCATTTT.

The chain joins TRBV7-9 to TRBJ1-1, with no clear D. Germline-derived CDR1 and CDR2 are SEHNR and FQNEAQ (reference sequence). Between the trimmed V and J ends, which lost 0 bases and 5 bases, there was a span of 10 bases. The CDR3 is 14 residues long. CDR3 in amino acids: CASSLALTSTEAFF. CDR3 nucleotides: TGTGCCAGCAGCTTAGCGTTAACAAGTACTGAAGCTTTCTTT. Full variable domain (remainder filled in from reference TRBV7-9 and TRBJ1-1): DTGVSQNPRHKITKRGQNVTFRCDPISEHNRLYWYRQTLGQGPEFLTYFQNEAQLEKSRLLSDRFSAERPKGSFSTLEIQRTEQGDSAMYLCASSLALTSTEAFFGQGTRLTVV.

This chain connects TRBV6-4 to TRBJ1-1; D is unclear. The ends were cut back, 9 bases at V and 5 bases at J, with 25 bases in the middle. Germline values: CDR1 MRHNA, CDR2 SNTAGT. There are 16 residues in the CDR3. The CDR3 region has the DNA TGTGCCAGTTCCTTATCCTTAATTGGTGGTCGGACTGAAGCTTTCTTT. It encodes CASSLSLIGGRTEAFF.

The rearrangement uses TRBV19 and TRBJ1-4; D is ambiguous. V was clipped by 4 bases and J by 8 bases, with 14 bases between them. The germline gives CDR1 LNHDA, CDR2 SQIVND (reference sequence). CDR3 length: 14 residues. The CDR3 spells CASSTQRVGEKLFF. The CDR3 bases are TGTGCCAGTAGTACTCAACGGGTAGGAGAAAAACTGTTTTTT.

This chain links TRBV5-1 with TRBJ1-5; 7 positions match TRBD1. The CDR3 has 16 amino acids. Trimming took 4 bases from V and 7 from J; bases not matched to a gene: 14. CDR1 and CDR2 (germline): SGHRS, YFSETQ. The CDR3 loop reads CASSPEGARGDQPQHF. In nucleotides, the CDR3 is TGCGCCAGCAGCCCGGAGGGGGCCAGGGGAGACCAGCCCCAGCATTTT.

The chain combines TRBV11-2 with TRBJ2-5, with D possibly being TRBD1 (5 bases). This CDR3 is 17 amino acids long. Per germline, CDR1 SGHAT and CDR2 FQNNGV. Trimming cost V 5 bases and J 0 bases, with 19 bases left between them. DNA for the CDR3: TGTGCCAGCAGCCCCGCGTGGGGCACCGAATACCAAGAGACCCAGTACTTC. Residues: CASSPAWGTEYQETQYF. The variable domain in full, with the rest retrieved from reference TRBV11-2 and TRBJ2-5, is EAGVAQSPRYKIIEKRQSVAFWCNPISGHATLYWYQQILGQGPKLLIQFQNNGVVDDSQLPKDRFSAERLKGVDSTLKIQPAKLEDSAVYLCASSPAWGTEYQETQYFGPGTRLLVL.

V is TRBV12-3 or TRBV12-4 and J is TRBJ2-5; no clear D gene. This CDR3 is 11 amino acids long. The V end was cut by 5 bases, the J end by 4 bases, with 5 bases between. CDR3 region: CASSRLETQYF. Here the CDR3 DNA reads TGTGCCAGCAGTCGTCTAGAGACCCAGTACTTC.

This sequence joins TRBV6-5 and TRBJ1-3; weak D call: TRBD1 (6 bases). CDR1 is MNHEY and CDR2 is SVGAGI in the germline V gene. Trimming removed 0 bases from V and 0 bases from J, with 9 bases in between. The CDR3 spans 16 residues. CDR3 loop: CASSYSQGLSGNTIYF. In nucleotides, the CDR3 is TGTGCCAGCAGTTACTCTCAGGGGCTCTCTGGAAACACCATATATTTT.

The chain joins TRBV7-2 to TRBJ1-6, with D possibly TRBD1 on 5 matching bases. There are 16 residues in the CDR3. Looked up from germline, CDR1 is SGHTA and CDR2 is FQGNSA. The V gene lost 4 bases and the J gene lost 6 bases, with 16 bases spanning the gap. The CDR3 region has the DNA TGTGCCAGCAGCTCCCTGGTCGGGCAGGGTAATTCACCCCTCCACTTT. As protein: CASSSLVGQGNSPLHF.

The CDR3 DNA sequence: TGTGCCAGCAGTCCGGACACTCTAGGAGAAGCTTTCTTT. As protein: CASSPDTLGEAFF. The chain uses TRBV14 and TRBJ1-1, with a tentative D call TRBD1 (5 bases). The CDR3 loop spans 13 amino acids. The germline V and J ends were trimmed by 6 bases and 8 bases, with 16 bases remaining between them. Germline V gene lookup returns CDR1 SGHDN and CDR2 FVKESK.

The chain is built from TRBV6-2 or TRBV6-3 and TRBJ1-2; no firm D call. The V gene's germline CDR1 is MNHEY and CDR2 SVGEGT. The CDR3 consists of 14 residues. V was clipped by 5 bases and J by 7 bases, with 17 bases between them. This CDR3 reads CASSTSAITSGYTF. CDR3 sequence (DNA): TGTGCCAGCAGTACCAGCGCTATAACAAGTGGCTACACCTTC.

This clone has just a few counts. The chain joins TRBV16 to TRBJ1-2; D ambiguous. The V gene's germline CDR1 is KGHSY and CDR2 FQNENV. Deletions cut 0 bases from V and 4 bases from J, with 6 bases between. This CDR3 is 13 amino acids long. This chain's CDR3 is CASSQSWSYGYTF. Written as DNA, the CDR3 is TGTGCCAGCAGCCAATCTTGGAGCTATGGCTACACCTTC. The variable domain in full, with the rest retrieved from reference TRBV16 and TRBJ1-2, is GEEVAQTPKHLVRGEGQKAKLYCAPIKGHSYVFWYQQVLKNEFKFLISFQNENVFDETGMPKERFSAKCLPNSPCSLEIQATKLEDSAVYFCASSQSWSYGYTFGSGTRLTVV.

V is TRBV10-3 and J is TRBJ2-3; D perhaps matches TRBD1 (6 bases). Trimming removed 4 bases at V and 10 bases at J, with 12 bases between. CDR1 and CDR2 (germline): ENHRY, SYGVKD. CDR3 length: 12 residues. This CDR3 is CAISVGTGSQYF. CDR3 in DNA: TGTGCCATCAGTGTGGGCACAGGGTCGCAGTATTTT.

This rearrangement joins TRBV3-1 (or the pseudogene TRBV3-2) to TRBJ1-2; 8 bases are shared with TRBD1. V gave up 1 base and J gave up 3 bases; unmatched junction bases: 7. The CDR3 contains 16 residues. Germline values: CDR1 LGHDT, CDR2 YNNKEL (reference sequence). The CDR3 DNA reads TGTGCCAGCAGCCAAGTTTCAGGGGGCGGATACTATGGCTACACCTTC. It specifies CASSQVSGGGYYGYTF.

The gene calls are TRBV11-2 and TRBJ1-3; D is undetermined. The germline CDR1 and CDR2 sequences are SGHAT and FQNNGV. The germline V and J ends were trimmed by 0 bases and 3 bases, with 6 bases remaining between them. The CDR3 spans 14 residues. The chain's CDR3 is CASSLESVGNTIYF. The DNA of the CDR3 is TGTGCCAGCAGCTTAGAATCGGTTGGAAACACCATATATTTT.

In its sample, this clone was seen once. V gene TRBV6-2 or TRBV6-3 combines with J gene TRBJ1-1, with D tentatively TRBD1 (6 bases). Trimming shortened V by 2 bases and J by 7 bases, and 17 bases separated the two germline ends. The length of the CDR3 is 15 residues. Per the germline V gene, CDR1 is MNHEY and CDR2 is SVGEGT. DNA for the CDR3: TGTGCCAGCAGTTACGGAGCTACTACAGGGTTTGAAGCTTTCTTT. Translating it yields CASSYGATTGFEAFF.

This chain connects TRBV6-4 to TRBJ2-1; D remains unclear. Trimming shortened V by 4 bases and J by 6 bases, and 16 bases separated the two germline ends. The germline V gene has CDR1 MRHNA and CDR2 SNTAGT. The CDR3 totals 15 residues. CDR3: CASSVELVGINEQFF. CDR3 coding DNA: TGTGCCAGCAGTGTAGAGCTAGTCGGTATCAATGAGCAGTTCTTC.

The CDR3 nucleotides read TGTGCCAGCAGCTTTGCTGGGACAGAAGGAAACACCATATATTTT. Protein sequence: CASSFAGTEGNTIYF. V and J are TRBV12-1 and TRBJ1-3; the table's D call, TRBD1, has no DNA check behind it. TRBV12-1 is reported as a pseudogene. CDR3 length: 15 amino acids.

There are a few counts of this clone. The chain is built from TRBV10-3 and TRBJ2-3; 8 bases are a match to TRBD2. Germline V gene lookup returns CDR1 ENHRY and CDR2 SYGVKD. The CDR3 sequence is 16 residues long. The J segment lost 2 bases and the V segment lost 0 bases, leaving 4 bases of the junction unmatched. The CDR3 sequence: CAISESIAGTTDTQYF. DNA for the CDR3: TGTGCCATCAGTGAGTCAATAGCGGGGACCACAGATACGCAGTATTTT.